One sample yielded the 24 T cell receptor beta chains listed below, sequenced in a study of T cells in Graves' hyperthyroidism and ophthalmopathy. There were TCR beta CDR3 regions amplified from RNA transcripts. The HTBI set primed first-round TCR CDR3 RT-PCR. TCRdb re-called the multiplex PCR reads through MiXCR, storing one row per CDR3 protein. The table shows about 560,000 distinct CDR3 sequences, with 16% occurring only once. The sequenced sample was blood. The receptors were sampled from a woman aged 18-29 years with Graves' hyperthyroidism.

This clonotype appeared many times. The CDR3 sequence is CASSSLGVLTGEKLFF. DNA for the CDR3: TGTGCCAGCAGCAGCCTCGGGGTCCTGACGGGAGAAAAACTGTTTTTT. This chain joins TRBV5-6 and TRBJ1-4; D is uncertain. The ends were cut back, 4 bases at V and 8 bases at J, with 21 bases in the middle. CDR1 and CDR2 (germline): SGHDT, YYEEEE. CDR3 length: 16 amino acids.

Comment on this clonotype: Germline is not matched at one junction end, which may reflect a read error. The chain has TRBV6-1 and TRBJ1-5; tentative D call: TRBD1 (5 bases). The CDR3 is 18 amino acids. In germline, CDR1 is MNHNS, CDR2 SASEGT. CDR3 loop: CANSENPSRELSNQPQHF. The DNA for the CDR3 is TGTGCCAACAGTGAAAATCCTTCCAGGGAGCTTAGCAATCAGCCCCAGCATTTT.

This clonotype was picked up a small number of times. The J gene is TRBJ1-5, the V gene TRBV27; no clear D gene. Trimming took 0 bases from V and 9 from J, leaving 9 bases between them. Germline loops: CDR1 MNHEY, CDR2 SMNVEV (reference sequence). The CDR3 spans 13 residues. CDR3 sequence reads: CASSLSAPLPQHF. The CDR3 DNA is TGTGCCAGCAGTTTATCGGCCCCTCTGCCCCAGCATTTT.

Ten or more counts support this clonotype. The chain links TRBV6-5 to TRBJ2-7; D may be TRBD2 (5 bases). V lost 0 bases and J 2 bases, leaving 8 bases between the germline ends. CDR3 length equals 14 residues. CDR1 MNHEY and CDR2 SVGAGI come from the germline V gene. The CDR3 loop is CASSYSGKPYEQYF. The CDR3 DNA follows: TGTGCCAGCAGTTACTCCGGGAAACCCTACGAGCAGTACTTC.

Ten or more counts support this clonotype. The chain combines TRBV7-2 with TRBJ2-7; D uncertain. The ends were cut back, 5 bases at V and 0 bases at J, with 8 bases in the middle. The CDR3 covers 13 residues. Germline CDR1 is SGHTA and CDR2 is FQGNSA. CDR3 in DNA: TGTGCCAGCAGCCAATATAGCTCCTACGAGCAGTACTTC. Translating gives CASSQYSSYEQYF.

This clonotype has a handful of counts. Being one base from a much bigger clone, this may be a read error. The chain employs TRBV28 and TRBJ2-1, with D perhaps matching TRBD1 (5 bases). This CDR3 is 15 amino acids long. The germline V gene has CDR1 MDHEN and CDR2 SYDVKM. V lost 4 bases and J 8 bases, leaving 18 bases between the germline ends. The DNA for the CDR3 is TGTGCCAGCAGTTCCTTTTCTTACAGGAACTATGAGCAGTTCTTC. It yields the protein CASSSFSYRNYEQFF.

The chain links TRBV25-1 to TRBJ2-3, with 7 bases that match TRBD2. V dropped 1 base and J dropped 3; count of bases not matched to a gene: 10. The CDR3 contains 17 residues. Looked up from germline, CDR1 is MGHDK and CDR2 is SYGVNS. The CDR3 spells CASSEWTAGVYTDTQYF. In nucleotides, the CDR3 is TGTGCCAGCAGTGAATGGACGGCGGGAGTCTATACAGATACGCAGTATTTT. The variable domain in full, completed from reference TRBV25-1 and TRBJ2-3, reads EADIYQTPRYLVIGTGKKITLECSQTMGHDKMYWYQQDPGMELHLIHYSYGVNSTEKGDLSSESTVSRIRTEHFPLTLESARPSHTSQYLCASSEWTAGVYTDTQYFGPGTRLTVL.

This clonotype was seen at least ten times. This sequence joins TRBV29-1 and TRBJ2-5, with 11 positions matching TRBD2. V lost 6 bases to trimming and J lost 1 base; unmatched junction nucleotides: 4. Germline CDR1 and CDR2: SQVTM and ANQGSEA. CDR3 length: 14 amino acids. The CDR3 is CSVTSGIGQETQYF. In nucleotides, the CDR3 is TGCAGCGTGACTAGCGGGATCGGCCAAGAGACCCAGTACTTC.

The chain combines TRBV7-2 with TRBJ2-7, with D possibly being TRBD1 (6 bases). The CDR3 runs to 14 residues. Per germline, CDR1 SGHTA and CDR2 FQGNSA. With 1 base removed from V and 2 bases from J, the gap between germline ends came to 9 bases. The DNA of the CDR3 is TGTGCCAGCAGCTTAGAGGGGGAGACCTACGAGCAGTACTTC. The encoded protein is CASSLEGETYEQYF.

The table lists this clonotype with many counts. The DNA for the CDR3 is TGTGCCAGCAGTGAGTTCGGCGATAATTCACCCCTCCACTTT. This gives the protein CASSEFGDNSPLHF. V is TRBV2 and J is TRBJ1-6; D unclear. From germline, CDR1 is SNHLY and CDR2 FYNNEI. The length of the CDR3 is 14 residues. The V end was cut by 3 bases, the J end by 5 bases, with 8 bases between.

This clonotype showed up many times. The chain couples TRBV7-2 to TRBJ1-1; D is perhaps TRBD1 (5 bases). V shed 4 bases and J shed 1 base, with 13 bases lying between them. This CDR3 has 15 residues. CDR1 and CDR2 from the germline V gene are SGHTA and FQGNSA. The CDR3 nucleotides are TGTGCCAGCAGCTCCCGGGACGGAGAGAACACTGAAGCTTTCTTT. Translating gives CASSSRDGENTEAFF.

V is TRBV12-3 or TRBV12-4 and J is TRBJ2-7; 8 bases line up with TRBD1. This CDR3 has 14 residues. The V and J ends lost 5 bases and 5 bases, in that order; junction bases with no gene match: 8. The CDR3 DNA sequence: TGTGCCAGCAGTAGGACAGGGTATAGCCACGAGCAGTACTTC. As protein: CASSRTGYSHEQYF.

This clonotype was detected ten times or more. The rearrangement joins TRBV27 to TRBJ2-3, with D perhaps assigned TRBD1 or TRBD2 (5 bases each). Trimming removed 6 bases at V and 1 base at J, with 8 bases between. CDR1 MNHEY and CDR2 SMNVEV come from the germline V gene (reference sequence). CDR3 length equals 13 residues. The CDR3 bases are TGTGCCAGCAGCGGGGCGGGCACAGATACGCAGTATTTT. Translating it yields CASSGAGTDTQYF.

In this sample, this clonotype turned up a few times. V is TRBV14 and J is TRBJ2-2, with a tentative D call TRBD1 (5 bases). Germline values: CDR1 SGHDN, CDR2 FVKESK. Trimming shortened V by 0 bases and J by 6 bases, and 5 bases separated the two germline ends. The CDR3 extends over 13 amino acids. The CDR3 is CASSQEGAGELFF. The CDR3 bases are TGTGCCAGCAGCCAAGAAGGGGCCGGGGAGCTGTTTTTT.

The chain couples TRBV14 to TRBJ1-2, with a tentative D call TRBD1 (6 bases). This CDR3 comprises 14 residues. V lost 2 bases, J lost 4 bases, and 11 bases lay in between. Germline V lookup: CDR1 SGHDN, CDR2 FVKESK. This chain's CDR3 is CASSQLDRLYGYTF. The CDR3, as DNA: TGTGCCAGCAGCCAACTGGACAGACTCTATGGCTACACCTTC.

This clonotype came up many times. The gene calls are TRBV20-1 and TRBJ1-1; D not resolved. Trimming removed 1 base from V and 1 base from J, with 10 bases in between. The V gene's germline CDR1 is DFQATT and CDR2 SNEGSKA (reference sequence). The CDR3 totals 14 residues. The CDR3 DNA follows: TGCAGTGCTAGAGGTGGAGGGCCGAACACTGAAGCTTTCTTT. Protein product: CSARGGGPNTEAFF.

The chain combines TRBV15 with TRBJ2-2; 12 nucleotides align to TRBD2. With 3 bases clipped from V and 3 bases from J, the junction kept 11 bases outside the gene matches. This CDR3 spans 19 amino acids. Germline CDR1 reads LNHNV; CDR2 reads YYDKDF (reference sequence). CDR3 nucleotides: TGTGCCACCAGCAGCGTAACCCGGACTAGCGGGGTTTACACCGGGGAGCTGTTTTTT. Translated, it gives CATSSVTRTSGVYTGELFF.

This clonotype was picked up a small number of times. The rearrangement links TRBV12-3 or TRBV12-4 to TRBJ2-5, with D possibly called TRBD1 or TRBD2 (6 bases each). The ends were cut back, 3 bases at V and 2 bases at J, with 13 bases in the middle. CDR3 length: 15 amino acids. CDR3 in amino acids: CASSFLEGGQETQYF. In DNA form, the CDR3 reads TGTGCCAGCAGTTTTTTGGAAGGGGGGCAAGAGACCCAGTACTTC.

Many counts were recorded for this clonotype. V is TRBV6-1 and J is TRBJ2-7, with 9 bases that match TRBD1. Germline CDR1 reads MNHNS; CDR2 reads SASEGT. There are 16 residues in the CDR3. With 5 bases clipped from V and 5 bases from J, the junction kept 13 bases outside the gene matches. The CDR3 loop is CASSYLRGQGRDEQYF. DNA of the CDR3: TGTGCCAGCAGTTACCTTCGAGGACAGGGGAGGGACGAGCAGTACTTC.

This clonotype showed up just a few times. The chain combines TRBV13 with TRBJ2-2, with TRBD2 identical over 9 bases. The J segment lost 2 bases and the V segment lost 7 bases, leaving 5 bases of the junction unmatched. The V gene's germline CDR1 is PRHDT and CDR2 FYEKMQ (reference sequence). This CDR3 comprises 15 residues. The CDR3 nucleotides are TGTGCCAGCACCAATAGCGGGGGAAACACCGGGGAGCTGTTTTTT. Translated, it gives CASTNSGGNTGELFF.

At least ten counts were recorded for this clonotype. This chain uses TRBV13 with TRBJ2-3; tentatively, D is TRBD2 (5 bases). CDR3 length: 16 amino acids. The germline CDR1 and CDR2 sequences are PRHDT and FYEKMQ (reference sequence). V lost 5 bases, J lost 4 bases, and 19 bases lay in between. This CDR3 is CASSPRLRNSADTQYF. DNA for the CDR3: TGTGCCAGCAGCCCGCGACTACGAAATTCCGCAGATACGCAGTATTTT.

The chain is built from TRBV9 and TRBJ2-5, with D possibly matching TRBD2 (6 bases). CDR1 and CDR2 (germline): SGDLS, YYNGEE. CDR3 size: 16 residues. The germline V and J ends were trimmed by 4 bases and 1 base, with 17 bases remaining between them. Here the CDR3 reads CASSTRGSGLQETQYF. CDR3 coding DNA: TGTGCCAGCAGCACCCGGGGGAGCGGGCTCCAAGAGACCCAGTACTTC.

This chain connects TRBV10-1 to TRBJ2-7; D is tentatively TRBD1 or TRBD2 (5 bases each). Trimming pared 0 bases from V and 3 bases from J, leaving 6 bases between. This CDR3 is built from 13 residues. The germline CDR1 and CDR2 sequences are WNHNN and SYGVQD (reference sequence). The CDR3 protein is CASSESGVYEQYF. CDR3 DNA sequence: TGCGCCAGCAGTGAGTCGGGGGTCTACGAGCAGTACTTC.

This clonotype was seen only a few times. The genes are TRBV14 and TRBJ1-4, with D unclear. The CDR3 contains 13 residues. Per the germline V gene, CDR1 is SGHDN and CDR2 is FVKESK. Trimming cost V 2 bases and J 6 bases, with 7 bases left between them. The CDR3 DNA reads as TGTGCCAGCAGCCAATTGGTGTATGAAAAACTGTTTTTT. Amino acid sequence: CASSQLVYEKLFF. The full variable domain, in which reference TRBV14 and TRBJ1-4 provide the parts outside the CDR3, is EAGVTQFPSHSVIEKGQTVTLRCDPISGHDNLYWYRRVMGKEIKFLLHFVKESKQDESGMPNNRFLAERTGGTYSTLKVQPAELEDSGVYFCASSQLVYEKLFFGSGTQLSVL.